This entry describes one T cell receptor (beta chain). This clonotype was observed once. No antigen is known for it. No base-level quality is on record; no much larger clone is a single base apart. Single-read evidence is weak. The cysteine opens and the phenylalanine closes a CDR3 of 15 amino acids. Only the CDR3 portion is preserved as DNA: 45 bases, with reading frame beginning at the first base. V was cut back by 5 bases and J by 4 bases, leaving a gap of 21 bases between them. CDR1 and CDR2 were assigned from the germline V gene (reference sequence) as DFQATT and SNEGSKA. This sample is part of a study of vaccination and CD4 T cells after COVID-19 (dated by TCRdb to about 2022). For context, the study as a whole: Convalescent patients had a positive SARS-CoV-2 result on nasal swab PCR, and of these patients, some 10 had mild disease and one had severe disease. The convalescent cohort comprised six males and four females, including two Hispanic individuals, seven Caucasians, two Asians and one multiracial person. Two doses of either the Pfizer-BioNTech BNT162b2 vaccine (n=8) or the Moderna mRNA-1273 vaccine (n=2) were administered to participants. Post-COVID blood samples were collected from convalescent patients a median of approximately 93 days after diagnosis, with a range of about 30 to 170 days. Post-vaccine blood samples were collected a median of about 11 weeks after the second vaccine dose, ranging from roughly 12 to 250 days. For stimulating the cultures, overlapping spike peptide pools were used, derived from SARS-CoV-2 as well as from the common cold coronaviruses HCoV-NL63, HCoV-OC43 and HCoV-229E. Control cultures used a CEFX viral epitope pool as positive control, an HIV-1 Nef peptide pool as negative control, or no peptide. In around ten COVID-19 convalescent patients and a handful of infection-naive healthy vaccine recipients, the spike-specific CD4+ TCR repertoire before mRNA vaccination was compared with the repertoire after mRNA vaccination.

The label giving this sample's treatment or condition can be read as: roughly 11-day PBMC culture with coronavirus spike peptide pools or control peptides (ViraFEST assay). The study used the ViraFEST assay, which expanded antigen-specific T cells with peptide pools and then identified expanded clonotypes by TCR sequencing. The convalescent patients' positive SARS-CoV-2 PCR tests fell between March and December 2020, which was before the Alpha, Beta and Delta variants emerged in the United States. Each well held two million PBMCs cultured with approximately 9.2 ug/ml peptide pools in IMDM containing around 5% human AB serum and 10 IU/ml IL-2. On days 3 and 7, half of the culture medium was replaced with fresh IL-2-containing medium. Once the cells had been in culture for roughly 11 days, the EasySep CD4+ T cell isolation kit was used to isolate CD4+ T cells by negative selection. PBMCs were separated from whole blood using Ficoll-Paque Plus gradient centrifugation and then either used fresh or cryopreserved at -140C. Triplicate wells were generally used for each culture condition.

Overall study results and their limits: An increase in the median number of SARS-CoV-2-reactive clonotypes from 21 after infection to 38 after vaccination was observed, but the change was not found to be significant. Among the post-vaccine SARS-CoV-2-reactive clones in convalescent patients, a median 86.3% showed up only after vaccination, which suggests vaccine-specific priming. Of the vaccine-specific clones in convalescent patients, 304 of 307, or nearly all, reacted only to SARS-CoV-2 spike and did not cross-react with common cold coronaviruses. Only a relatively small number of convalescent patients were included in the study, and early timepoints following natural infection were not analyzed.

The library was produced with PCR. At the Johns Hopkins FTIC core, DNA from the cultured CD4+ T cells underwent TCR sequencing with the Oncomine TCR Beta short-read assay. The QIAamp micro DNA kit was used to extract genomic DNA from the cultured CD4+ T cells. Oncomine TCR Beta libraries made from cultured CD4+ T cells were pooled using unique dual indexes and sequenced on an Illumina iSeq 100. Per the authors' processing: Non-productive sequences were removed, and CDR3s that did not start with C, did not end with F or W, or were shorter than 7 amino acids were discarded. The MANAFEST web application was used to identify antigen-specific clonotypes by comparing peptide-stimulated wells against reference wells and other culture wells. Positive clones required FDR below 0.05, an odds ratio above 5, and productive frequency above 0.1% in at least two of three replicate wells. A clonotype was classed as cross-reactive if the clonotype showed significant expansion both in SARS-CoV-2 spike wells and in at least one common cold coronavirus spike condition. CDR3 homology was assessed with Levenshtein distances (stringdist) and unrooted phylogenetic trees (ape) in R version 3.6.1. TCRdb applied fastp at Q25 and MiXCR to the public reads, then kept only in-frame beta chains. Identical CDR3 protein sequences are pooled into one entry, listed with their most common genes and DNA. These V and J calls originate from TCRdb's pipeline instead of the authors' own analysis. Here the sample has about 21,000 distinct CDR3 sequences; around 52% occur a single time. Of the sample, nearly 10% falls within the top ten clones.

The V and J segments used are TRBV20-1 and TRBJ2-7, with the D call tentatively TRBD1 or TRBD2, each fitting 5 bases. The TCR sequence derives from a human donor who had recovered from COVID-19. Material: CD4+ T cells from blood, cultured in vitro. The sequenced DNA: TGCAGTGCTGGTACCGGGACCCAGCACCCATACGAGCAGTACTTC. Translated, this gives CSAGTGTQHPYEQYF.